The 32 T cell receptor beta chains reported below all come from one sample, sequenced in a study of CD8 T cells in Susac syndrome. It was with random hexamers that roughly 0.5 to 1 ug RNA was reverse transcribed. TCRdb called the immunoSEQ multiplex PCR reads again in MiXCR, with one record for every CDR3 protein. The table lists approximately 74,000 distinct CDR3 sequences, approximately 94% of them singletons. Sequencing input: CD4+ T cells from PBMCs. Every receptor here comes from a human donor with Susac syndrome.

This chain joins TRBV30 and TRBJ2-1; D gene unclear. Germline assignment: CDR1 GTSNPN and CDR2 SVGIG (reference sequence). The CDR3 is 14 residues long. V was trimmed by 3 bases and J by 0 bases, leaving 9 bases between them. The CDR3 sequence: CAWRYGASYNEQFF. DNA for the CDR3: TGTGCCTGGAGGTATGGAGCCTCCTACAATGAGCAGTTCTTC.

This sequence joins TRBV18 and TRBJ2-1, with 8 bases identical to TRBD2. The germline gives CDR1 KGHSH, CDR2 LQKENI. After removal of 3 bases from V and 4 bases from J, the junction contained 8 bases not matched to a gene. The CDR3 loop spans 16 amino acids. For the CDR3, the DNA is TGTGCCAGCTCACCTACGGCAACTAGCGGATACAATGAGCAGTTCTTC. Translating it yields CASSPTATSGYNEQFF.

This clonotype was found once. The CDR3, as DNA: TGTGCCAGCGGTGGAGACCTGCGCGAGACCCAGTACTTC. The encoded protein is CASGGDLRETQYF. The rearrangement joins TRBV2 to TRBJ2-5; D remains unclear. The V end was cut by 8 bases, the J end by 5 bases, with 15 bases between. Germline CDR1 reads SNHLY; CDR2 reads FYNNEI. The CDR3 has 13 amino acids.

This chain uses TRBV18 with TRBJ1-3, with unresolved D. This CDR3 is 16 amino acids long. The germline gives CDR1 KGHSH, CDR2 LQKENI. V lost 5 bases to trimming and J lost 0 bases, with 14 bases between them. The CDR3 DNA reads TGTGCCAGCTCAACACTAAAGGGCCCCTCTGGAAACACCATATATTTT. Amino acids: CASSTLKGPSGNTIYF.

V usage is TRBV5-6 and J usage is TRBJ2-7; no definite D call. Between the trimmed V and J ends, which lost 4 bases and 4 bases, there was a span of 15 bases. The CDR3 spans 14 residues. Germline V gene data show CDR1 as SGHDT and CDR2 as YYEEEE. CDR3 DNA sequence: TGTGCCAGCAGCCTTGGCTCAGTTTCGTACGAGCAGTACTTC. It is translated as CASSLGSVSYEQYF.

This clonotype was counted a single time. The chain combines TRBV6-5 with TRBJ2-5; possible D gene TRBD2, 5 bases. V was clipped by 0 bases and J by 4 bases, with 6 bases between them. The length of the CDR3 is 13 residues. CDR1 MNHEY and CDR2 SVGAGI come from the germline V gene. The CDR3 spells CASSYSRGETQYF. CDR3 DNA: TGTGCCAGCAGTTACTCACGGGGAGAGACCCAGTACTTC.

This chain uses TRBV20-1 with TRBJ2-7; TRBD1 matches 8 bases. Germline CDR1 reads DFQATT; CDR2 reads SNEGSKA (reference sequence). The J segment lost 3 bases and the V segment lost 3 bases, leaving 4 bases of the junction unmatched. The CDR3 runs to 13 residues. The CDR3 loop reads CSARDRAYYEQYF. The DNA of the CDR3 is TGCAGTGCTAGGGACAGGGCATACTACGAGCAGTACTTC.

The rearrangement links TRBV6-5 to TRBJ2-1, with TRBD2 matching over 9 bases. The junction had 10 bases not matched to a gene; V was cut back by 6 bases and J by 7 bases. This CDR3 is built from 15 residues. Germline-derived CDR1 and CDR2 are MNHEY and SVGAGI. The CDR3 sequence is CASRMAGGIRNEQFF. The CDR3 coding sequence is TGTGCCAGCAGGATGGCGGGAGGGATTCGAAATGAGCAGTTCTTC.

This chain connects TRBV19 to TRBJ2-1, with 13 bases fitting TRBD2. With 2 bases clipped from V and 3 bases from J, the junction kept 10 bases outside the gene matches. This CDR3 has 19 residues. In germline, CDR1 is LNHDA, CDR2 SQIVND (reference sequence). In DNA form, the CDR3 reads TGTGCCAGTAGTATACGGACTAGCGGGAGTAAGGGTATCTACAATGAGCAGTTCTTC. Its translation is CASSIRTSGSKGIYNEQFF.

This clonotype was counted only a few times. This chain uses TRBV19 with TRBJ1-4; D call uncertain. V dropped 2 bases and J dropped 0 bases, with 10 bases sitting between them. The CDR3 has 16 amino acids. Germline CDR1 is LNHDA and CDR2 is SQIVND (reference sequence). In nucleotides, the CDR3 is TGTGCCAGTAGTATACCCGGACGACCAACTAATGAAAAACTGTTTTTT. Protein sequence: CASSIPGRPTNEKLFF.

The J gene is TRBJ1-1, the V gene TRBV29-1; the D is unclear. The CDR3 runs to 12 residues. Looked up from germline, CDR1 is SQVTM and CDR2 is ANQGSEA. Trimming pared 4 bases from V and 1 base from J, leaving 7 bases between. CDR3 nucleotides: TGCAGCGTTGGCTATACGAACACTGAAGCTTTCTTT. Protein product: CSVGYTNTEAFF. Variable domain in full (rest from reference TRBV29-1 and TRBJ1-1): SAVISQKPSRDICQRGTSLTIQCQVDSQVTMMFWYRQQPGQSLTLIATANQGSEATYESGFVIDKFPISRPNLTFSTLTVSNMSPEDSSIYLCSVGYTNTEAFFGQGTRLTVV.

The genes are TRBV3-1 and TRBJ2-7; D might be TRBD1 (5 bases). Trimming took off 0 bases at V and 5 bases at J, with 8 bases between the two ends. The CDR3 length is 13 residues. Germline CDR1 is LGHDT and CDR2 is YNNKEL (reference sequence). As DNA, the CDR3 is TGTGCCAGCAGCCAAGACAGGGAAAACGAGCAGTACTTC. As protein: CASSQDRENEQYF.

V gene TRBV7-2 combines with J gene TRBJ1-5; a weak D match, TRBD1 (5 bases). Germline V lookup: CDR1 SGHTA, CDR2 FQGNSA. The CDR3 runs 15 residues. V lost 5 bases, J lost 7 bases, and 18 bases lay in between. The CDR3 DNA sequence: TGTGCCAGCAGCCAAGGGGATGGGGGAAGCCAGCCCCAGCATTTT. Residues: CASSQGDGGSQPQHF.

The J gene is TRBJ2-4, the V gene TRBV6-5; D could derive from TRBD1 or TRBD2 (6 bases each). Looked up from germline, CDR1 is MNHEY and CDR2 is SVGAGI. V was shortened by 8 bases and J by 8 bases, with 19 bases between the two germline ends. The CDR3 extends over 14 amino acids. The CDR3 coding sequence is TGTGCCAGCGGCCGAGGGGGGAGGCGGGACATTCAGTACTTC. Encoded protein: CASGRGGRRDIQYF.

This chain uses TRBV6-1 with TRBJ1-6; D remains ambiguous. The V gene lost 7 bases and the J gene lost 9 bases, with 7 bases spanning the gap. The CDR3 is 11 amino acids. Germline values: CDR1 MNHNS, CDR2 SASEGT. This CDR3 is CASTAGSPLHF. Written as DNA, the CDR3 is TGTGCCAGCACCGCCGGTTCACCCCTCCACTTT.

The rearrangement uses TRBV28 and TRBJ2-7; 12 positions match TRBD2. V trimming: 5 bases; J trimming: 3 bases; junction bases outside the gene matches: 2. From germline, CDR1 is MDHEN and CDR2 SYDVKM. The CDR3 runs to 14 residues. This chain's CDR3 is CASSLLAGGYEQYF. In DNA form, the CDR3 reads TGTGCCAGCAGTCTACTAGCGGGAGGCTACGAGCAGTACTTC. The full variable domain, with the rest looked up from reference TRBV28 and TRBJ2-7, is DVKVTQSSRYLVKRTGEKVFLECVQDMDHENMFWYRQDPGLGLRLIYFSYDVKMKEKGDIPEGYSVSREKKERFSLILESASTNQTSMYLCASSLLAGGYEQYFGPGTRLTVT.

J is TRBJ2-1 and V is TRBV18, with 12 bases fitting TRBD2. Germline lookup yields CDR1 KGHSH and CDR2 LQKENI. The CDR3 is 16 amino acids. Losses at the gene ends were 2 bases for V and 1 base for J; bases not matched to a gene: 0. CDR3 sequence: CASSPGLAGSYNEQFF. DNA of the CDR3: TGTGCCAGCTCACCAGGACTAGCGGGATCCTACAATGAGCAGTTCTTC.

This sequence joins TRBV3-1 and TRBJ2-6; possible D gene TRBD1, 6 bases. CDR3 size: 16 residues. The V gene lost 1 base and the J gene lost 4 bases, with 11 bases spanning the gap. The germline gives CDR1 LGHDT, CDR2 YNNKEL (reference sequence). This chain's CDR3 is CASSQVQGLGANVLTF. The CDR3 DNA reads TGTGCCAGCAGCCAAGTCCAGGGGCTGGGGGCCAACGTCCTGACTTTC.

This clonotype showed up just once. The rearrangement uses TRBV7-6 and TRBJ2-2; TRBD1 matches at 7 bases. V was clipped by 4 bases and J by 6 bases; unmatched bases: 5. Germline CDR1 and CDR2: SGHVS and FNYEAQ. The CDR3 totals 14 residues. CDR3 in DNA: TGTGCCAGCAGCTCCGGCACAGGGGCCGGGGAGCTGTTTTTT. This sequence encodes CASSSGTGAGELFF.

The V gene is TRBV7-9, the J gene TRBJ1-2, with D tentatively TRBD1 (5 bases). Trimming cost V 5 bases and J 5 bases, with 12 bases left between them. The CDR3 is 13 residues long. Germline CDR1 is SEHNR and CDR2 is FQNEAQ (reference sequence). The CDR3 sequence: CASSPTTVYGYTF. CDR3 nucleotides: TGTGCCAGCAGCCCAACGACAGTATATGGCTACACCTTC.

The chain is built from TRBV10-3 and TRBJ2-1; possibly TRBD1 or TRBD2 for D (5 bases each). Germline V lookup: CDR1 ENHRY, CDR2 SYGVKD. The V gene lost 3 bases and the J gene lost 9 bases, with 18 bases spanning the gap. The CDR3 has 15 amino acids. The CDR3 sequence: CAISDSGTMEAEQFF. In nucleotides, the CDR3 is TGTGCCATCAGTGATTCGGGGACCATGGAGGCTGAGCAGTTCTTC.

The chain's CDR3 is CSASQQGEKLFF. DNA for the CDR3: TGCAGTGCTAGTCAACAGGGAGAAAAACTGTTTTTT. The V call is TRBV20-1, the J call TRBJ1-4, with D perhaps matching TRBD1 (6 bases). The CDR3 extends over 12 amino acids. Germline assignment: CDR1 DFQATT and CDR2 SNEGSKA (reference sequence). V shed 3 bases and J shed 8 bases, with 10 bases lying between them.

The chain has TRBV4-2 and TRBJ2-7; D not resolved. V gave up 1 base and J gave up 0 bases, with 19 bases separating them. Germline CDR1 LGHNA, CDR2 YNFKEQ. The CDR3 is 18 residues long. The DNA for the CDR3 is TGTGCCAGCAGCCAAGTCATCCCAACTGACGGTAGCTCCTACGAGCAGTACTTC. It codes for CASSQVIPTDGSSYEQYF.

The gene calls are TRBV29-1 and TRBJ2-6, with D possibly matching TRBD1 (5 bases). CDR1 SQVTM and CDR2 ANQGSEA come from the germline V gene. The V end lost 4 bases, the J end lost 0 bases, and 13 bases lay between the germline ends. There are 16 residues in the CDR3. The CDR3 DNA follows: TGCAGCGTTGCGGCAGGGCCCACCTCTGGGGCCAACGTCCTGACTTTC. Its translation is CSVAAGPTSGANVLTF.

This clonotype was observed a single time. The V gene is TRBV27, the J gene TRBJ2-1, with TRBD1 matching 8 bases. CDR3 size: 16 residues. CDR1 MNHEY and CDR2 SMNVEV come from the germline V gene (reference sequence). Trimming cost V 5 bases and J 3 bases; bases outside gene matches: 9. As DNA, the CDR3 is TGTGCCAGCAGTACTATCAGGGGGCGCGGCTACAATGAGCAGTTCTTC. Its protein product is CASSTIRGRGYNEQFF.

This clonotype was picked up a small number of times. The rearrangement uses TRBV20-1 and TRBJ2-3; D ambiguous. V lost 3 bases and J 2 bases, leaving 3 bases between the germline ends. The germline CDR1 and CDR2 sequences are DFQATT and SNEGSKA (reference sequence). The CDR3 consists of 11 residues. The CDR3 nucleotides read TGCAGTGCTAGTGTCACAGATACGCAGTATTTT. This gives the protein CSASVTDTQYF.

The chain is built from TRBV7-2 and TRBJ2-7, with 8 bases identical to TRBD2. V lost 1 base and J lost 3; bases outside the gene matches: 2. The CDR3 extends over 14 amino acids. Germline CDR1 reads SGHTA; CDR2 reads FQGNSA. CDR3 in amino acids: CASSLGAGDYEQYF. For the CDR3, the DNA is TGTGCCAGCAGCTTAGGAGCGGGGGACTACGAGCAGTACTTC.

This clonotype was recorded only once. The rearrangement uses TRBV7-9 and TRBJ2-4; D perhaps matches TRBD2 (6 bases). The V gene lost 1 base and the J gene lost 1 base, with 8 bases spanning the gap. There are 15 residues in the CDR3. Germline V gives CDR1 SEHNR, CDR2 FQNEAQ (reference sequence). The CDR3 loop reads CASSLGGIAKNIQYF. The CDR3 coding sequence is TGTGCCAGCAGCTTAGGCGGGATTGCCAAAAACATTCAGTACTTC. The variable domain in full, completed from reference TRBV7-9 and TRBJ2-4, reads DTGVSQNPRHKITKRGQNVTFRCDPISEHNRLYWYRQTLGQGPEFLTYFQNEAQLEKSRLLSDRFSAERPKGSFSTLEIQRTEQGDSAMYLCASSLGGIAKNIQYFGAGTRLSVL.

As to this clonotype: The junction shows a germline mismatch at one end, possibly a read error. V is TRBV5-6 and J is TRBJ1-1; the D is unclear. The CDR3 has 11 amino acids. CDR1 and CDR2 from the germline V gene are SGHDT and YYEEEE. The CDR3 DNA follows: TGTGCCAGCAGTTTGGGTCCTGAAGCTTTCTTT. It yields the protein CASSLGPEAFF.

The chain couples TRBV27 to TRBJ1-2; D not resolved. Trimming stripped 6 bases from V and 6 bases from J, with 14 bases between. CDR3 length equals 13 residues. Germline V gene sequence: CDR1 MNHEY, CDR2 SMNVEV (reference sequence). The CDR3 region has the DNA TGTGCCAGCAGCCGACGCGATGGGGATGGCTACACCTTC. Translation gives CASSRRDGDGYTF.

About this clonotype itself: The junction departs from the called germline gene at one end, perhaps through a read error. The rearrangement joins TRBV20-1 to TRBJ1-4, with a possible D match to TRBD1 (6 bases). The CDR3 extends over 13 amino acids. CDR1 and CDR2 from the germline V gene are DFQATT and SNEGSKA (reference sequence). This chain's CDR3 is CSARSPSLGHLSF. The CDR3 nucleotides are TGCAGTGCTAGATCCCCGTCTCTGGGACACCTGTCTTTT.

V usage is TRBV5-6 and J usage is TRBJ1-6, with no clear D. V lost 5 bases and J 6 bases, leaving 12 bases between the germline ends. Germline lookup yields CDR1 SGHDT and CDR2 YYEEEE. The CDR3 runs to 14 residues. The CDR3 spells CASSRYGTNSPLHF. CDR3 sequence (DNA): TGTGCCAGCAGTCGCTACGGAACTAATTCACCCCTCCACTTT. Complete variable domain (other parts from reference TRBV5-6 and TRBJ1-6): DAGVTQSPTHLIKTRGQQVTLRCSPKSGHDTVSWYQQALGQGPQFIFQYYEEEERQRGNFPDRFSGHQFPNYSSELNVNALLLGDSALYLCASSRYGTNSPLHFGNGTRLTVT.